The entry that follows covers one T cell receptor (beta chain) sequence. The V gene end was trimmed by 4 bases and the J gene end by 0 bases; junction bases not matched to a gene: 10. Germline values: CDR1 SGHNT, CDR2 YYREEE (reference sequence). The CDR3 runs 17 residues. This record comes from a study of T cell responses to AZD1222 COVID-19 vaccine. Sequencing used immunoSEQ multiplex PCR; TCRdb keeps in-frame clones, though not all of them. The data hold 80,000 to 95,000 clones, with 90% observed a single time. This chain uses TRBV5-4 with TRBJ2-5; 9 nucleotides match TRBD1. The starting material was peripheral blood, obtained 28 days after the second AZD1222 dose. The clonotype was recovered from an adult who received the AZD1222 COVID-19 vaccine. Written as DNA, the CDR3 is TGTGCCAGCAGCCGAACAGGGGGCGGGATGTACCAAGAGACCCAGTACTTC. Protein sequence: CASSRTGGGMYQETQYF.